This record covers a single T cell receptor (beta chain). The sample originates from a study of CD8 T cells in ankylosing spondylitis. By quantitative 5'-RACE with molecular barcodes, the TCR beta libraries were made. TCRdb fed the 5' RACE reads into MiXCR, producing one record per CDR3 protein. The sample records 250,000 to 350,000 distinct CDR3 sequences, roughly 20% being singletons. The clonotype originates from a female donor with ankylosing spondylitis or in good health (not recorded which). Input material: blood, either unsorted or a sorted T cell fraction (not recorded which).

The CDR3 is CASSLSGSHEQYF. The DNA for the CDR3 is TGTGCCAGCAGTTTATCGGGGTCCCACGAGCAGTACTTC. The chain is built from TRBV28 and TRBJ2-7; D may be TRBD2 (5 bases). Trimming stripped 1 base from V and 5 bases from J, with 9 bases between. There are 13 residues in the CDR3. Germline V gives CDR1 MDHEN, CDR2 SYDVKM.